Detailed here is one T cell receptor (beta chain). TCRdb re-analysed the reads in MiXCR, keeping a single row per CDR3 protein. The table includes 250,000 or so distinct CDR3 sequences, around an eighth detected once. V lost 5 bases and J 0 bases, leaving 12 bases between the germline ends. The CDR3 totals 15 residues. CDR1 SGHTA and CDR2 FQGNSA come from the germline V gene. The data stem from a study of T cell repertoires in cytomegalovirus infection. What was sequenced was PBMCs. The TCR comes from a human donor in good health (CMV status not recorded). Some clones in this sample may be carry-over from other donors' samples. The chain uses TRBV7-2 and TRBJ2-3; no clear D gene. The CDR3 sequence is CASSPTLGSTDTQYF. The CDR3 nucleotides are TGTGCCAGCAGCCCCACACTGGGAAGCACAGATACGCAGTATTTT. The entire variable domain, with the rest obtained from reference TRBV7-2 and TRBJ2-3, is as follows: GAGVSQSPSNKVTEKGKDVELRCDPISGHTALYWYRQSLGQGLEFLIYFQGNSAPDKSGLPSDRFSAERTGGSVSTLTIQRTQQEDSAVYLCASSPTLGSTDTQYFGPGTRLTVL.